This paragraph reports one T cell receptor (beta chain). The antigen is undetermined. One junction end disagrees with the germline gene, perhaps due to a read error. The germline V gene encodes CDR1 SGHTA and CDR2 FQGNSA. The CDR3 extends over 16 amino acids. Template material for amplifying TCR beta CDR3 regions consisted of RNA transcripts. The HTBI set primed first-round TCR CDR3 RT-PCR. TCRdb fed the multiplex PCR reads into MiXCR, producing one record per CDR3 protein. The sample yields 750,000 to 900,000 distinct CDR3 sequences, around 39% seen once. The data were taken from a study of T cells in Graves' hyperthyroidism and ophthalmopathy. Whole-study results and caveats: Most thyroid clonotypes that were expanded above 0.001 also turned up in blood.

What was sequenced was blood. The rearrangement links TRBV7-2 to TRBJ2-7; weak D call: TRBD1 (6 bases). This receptor was identified in a man between 18 and 29 years old with Graves' hyperthyroidism. CDR3: CASSQDQGMGSYEQYF. For the CDR3, the DNA is TGCGCCAGCAGCCAAGATCAGGGGATGGGGTCCTACGAGCAGTACTTC.